The 6 T cell receptor beta chains presented below share a single source sample, sequenced in a study of blood T cell repertoires in COVID-19. TCRdb's copy holds only in-frame clones and misses some; the assay was immunoSEQ multiplex PCR. The repertoire includes about 160,000 clones, over 80% of them detected once, and 4.8% sits in the top ten. Material: peripheral blood. Receptors were obtained from a young man with COVID-19, enrolled during active disease.

The chain has TRBV12-3 or TRBV12-4 and TRBJ1-1; a weak D match, TRBD1 (6 bases). The CDR3 sequence is 12 residues long. V dropped 5 bases and J dropped 5 bases, with 9 bases sitting between them. CDR3 nucleotide sequence: TGTGCCAGCAGTACAGGGTATACTGAAGCTTTCTTT. Encoded protein: CASSTGYTEAFF.

The chain carries TRBV18 and TRBJ2-2; D unresolved. This CDR3 is 12 amino acids long. V lost 6 bases, J lost 0 bases, and 2 bases lay in between. The V gene's germline CDR1 is KGHSH and CDR2 LQKENI. CDR3 nucleotide sequence: TGTGCCAGCTCCACGAACACCGGGGAGCTGTTTTTT. This encodes CASSTNTGELFF.

The chain is built from TRBV7-9 and TRBJ1-2; D not certain. The V end lost 0 bases, the J end lost 4 bases, and 9 bases lay between the germline ends. The germline V gene encodes CDR1 SEHNR and CDR2 FQNEAQ (reference sequence). The CDR3 runs 14 residues. CDR3 in DNA: TGTGCCAGCAGCTTAGCGGCGGGGAGCTATGGCTACACCTTC. Translation gives CASSLAAGSYGYTF.

The V and J genes are TRBV27 and TRBJ2-5; a possible D gene is TRBD1 (5 bases). CDR1 and CDR2 from the germline V gene are MNHEY and SMNVEV (reference sequence). The CDR3 is 16 amino acids. The V gene lost 6 bases and the J gene lost 0 bases, with 17 bases spanning the gap. The CDR3 nucleotides are TGTGCCAGCAGCCTAGGGGCAGGGCTGTACCAAGAGACCCAGTACTTC. Translated, it gives CASSLGAGLYQETQYF.

The chain combines TRBV19 with TRBJ2-7; D is possibly TRBD2 (6 bases). Between the trimmed V and J ends, which lost 3 bases and 3 bases, there was a span of 12 bases. The CDR3 loop spans 14 amino acids. The germline CDR1 and CDR2 sequences are LNHDA and SQIVND (reference sequence). The CDR3 spells CASSIPGLFYEQYF. CDR3 coding DNA: TGTGCCAGTAGTATCCCGGGACTCTTCTACGAGCAGTACTTC.

The V gene is TRBV6-2 or TRBV6-3, the J gene TRBJ1-6, with 10 positions matching TRBD1. This CDR3 is built from 14 residues. Germline values: CDR1 MNHEY, CDR2 SVGEGT. V shed 2 bases and J 8 bases; nucleotides not matched to a gene: 0. The CDR3 DNA reads TGTGCCAGCAGTTACGGGACAGGGGATTCACCCCTCCACTTT. Translated: CASSYGTGDSPLHF.